This paragraph covers one TCR beta chain sequence. Every diagnosis used clinical symptoms, serum thyroxine and TRAb, thyroid ultrasound and orbital computed tomography. Authors of the study amplified TCR beta CDR3 regions from RNA transcripts. Primed by the HTBI set, a first-round RT-PCR was run on the TCR CDR3. TCRdb independently ran MiXCR on the multiplex PCR reads; one entry per CDR3 protein. The profile shows 450,000 to 650,000 distinct CDR3 sequences, 12% to 15% of them singletons. The data originate from a study of T cells in Graves' hyperthyroidism and ophthalmopathy. In the study overall: At initial diagnosis, before any treatment had begun, peripheral blood was obtained.

Germline V gene lookup returns CDR1 SGHNT and CDR2 YENEEA. V was pared by 1 base and J by 4 bases, with 8 bases of the junction left unmatched. The CDR3 loop spans 16 amino acids. The sample consisted of blood. The chain carries TRBV11-3 and TRBJ2-5; 8 bases fit TRBD2. The TCR originated in a young woman with Graves' ophthalmopathy. The CDR3 DNA reads as TGTGCCAGCAGCTTAGTAGCGGGACCCCAGGGAGAGACCCAGTACTTC. As protein: CASSLVAGPQGETQYF.